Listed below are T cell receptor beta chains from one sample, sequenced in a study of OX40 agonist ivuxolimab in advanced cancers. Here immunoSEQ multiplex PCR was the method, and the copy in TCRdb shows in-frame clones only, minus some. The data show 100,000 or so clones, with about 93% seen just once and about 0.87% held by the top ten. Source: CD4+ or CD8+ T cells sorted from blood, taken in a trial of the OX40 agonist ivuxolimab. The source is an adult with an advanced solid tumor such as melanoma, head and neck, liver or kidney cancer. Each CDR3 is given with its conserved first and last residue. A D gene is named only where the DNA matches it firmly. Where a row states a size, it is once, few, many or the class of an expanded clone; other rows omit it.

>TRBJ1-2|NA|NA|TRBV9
TGTGCCAGCAGCGTAGGGCCGAGCTATGGCTACACCTTC
CASSVGPSYGYTF
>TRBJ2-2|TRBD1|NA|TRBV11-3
TGTGCCAGCAGCTACGGACAGGGAGGCACCGGGGAGCTGTTTTTT
CASSYGQGGTGELFF
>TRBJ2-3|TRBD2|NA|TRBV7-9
TGTGCCAGCAGTCAATCGAGCGGGAGGGATACGCAGTATTTT
CASSQSSGRDTQYF
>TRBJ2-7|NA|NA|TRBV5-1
TGCGCCAGCAGCTCGGGGGACTACGAGCAGTACTTC
CASSSGDYEQYF
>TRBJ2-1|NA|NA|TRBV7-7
TGTGCTAGCAGCTTGGGCTCGACCGGGAGCAATGAGCAGTTCTTC
CASSLGSTGSNEQFF
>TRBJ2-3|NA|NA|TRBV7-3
TGTGCCAGCAGCTTAAATCCCGGAGCCAGCACAGATACGCAGTATTTT
CASSLNPGASTDTQYF
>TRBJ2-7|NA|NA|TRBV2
TGTGCCAGCAGGGCAAGGTGGCTCTCCTACGAGCAGTACTTC
CASRARWLSYEQYF
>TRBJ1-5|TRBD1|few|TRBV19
TGTGCCAGTAGTATAGATTATTGGGACAGGGGTAGGTATAGCAATCAGCCCCAGCATTTT
CASSIDYWDRGRYSNQPQHF
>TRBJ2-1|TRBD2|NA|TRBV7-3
TGTGCCAGCAGCTTAGGCTCGGCGGGAGGTTTTGAGCAGTTCTTC
CASSLGSAGGFEQFF
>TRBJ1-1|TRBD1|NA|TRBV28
TGTGCCAGCAGTTTAGCAGGGACAGACAACACTGAAGCTTTCTTT
CASSLAGTDNTEAFF
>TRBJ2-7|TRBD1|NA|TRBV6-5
TGTGCCAGCAGCCTGACCGGGACAGGGGAAAGGGAGCAGTACTTC
CASSLTGTGEREQYF
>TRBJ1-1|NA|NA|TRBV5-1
TGCGCCAGCAGCTTGCGGCTTCTGAACACTGAAGCTTTCTTT
CASSLRLLNTEAFF
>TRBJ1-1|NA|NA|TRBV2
TGTGCCAGCAGCGAGGGGCGGTGGGGAGCTTTCTTT
CASSEGRWGAFF
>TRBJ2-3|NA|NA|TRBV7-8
TGTGCCAGCAGCCCGCACACGGATACGCAGTATTTT
CASSPHTDTQYF
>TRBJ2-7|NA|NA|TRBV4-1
TGCGCCAGCAGCCAAATGACAGGATTCTCCTACGAGCAGTACTTC
CASSQMTGFSYEQYF
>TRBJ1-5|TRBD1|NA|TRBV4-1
TGCGCCAGCAGCCCTCGGGACAGGGGGAGCCAGCCCCAGCATTTT
CASSPRDRGSQPQHF
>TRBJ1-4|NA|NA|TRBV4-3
TGCGCCAGCAGCCAAGAAAGCAGGAATGGGGGAAAACTGTTTTTT
CASSQESRNGGKLFF
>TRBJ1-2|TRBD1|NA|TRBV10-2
TGCGCCAGCAGCGCACCTCCGGGACAGGGAAGCTACACCTTC
CASSAPPGQGSYTF
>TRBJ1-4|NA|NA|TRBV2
TGTGCCAGCAGGGGTTTAACTAATGAAAAACTGTTTTTT
CASRGLTNEKLFF
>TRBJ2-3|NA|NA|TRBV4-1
TGCGCCAGCAGCCCCAAGGGGGGCAGCCAGGGGACAGATACGCAGTATTTT
CASSPKGGSQGTDTQYF
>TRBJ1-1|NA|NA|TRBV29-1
TGCAGCGTTGAAGATCCCTTGGGGTGGAACACTGAAGCTTTCTTT
CSVEDPLGWNTEAFF
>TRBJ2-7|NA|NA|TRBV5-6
TGTGCCAGCAGCTTGCTGTGGTCGACCCCTGAAGGGTACGAGCAGTACTTC
CASSLLWSTPEGYEQYF
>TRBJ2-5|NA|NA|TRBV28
TGTGCCAGCAGAATCGGACAGATCGGAGAGACCCAGTACTTC
CASRIGQIGETQYF
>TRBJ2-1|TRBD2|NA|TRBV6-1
TGTGCCAGCAGCTTACTTAGCGGGAGGACGGTCGGGCAGTTCTTC
CASSLLSGRTVGQFF
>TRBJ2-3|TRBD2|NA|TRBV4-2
TGTGCCAGCAGCCCCCTGGCTAGCGGGAGTGCAGATACGCAGTATTTT
CASSPLASGSADTQYF
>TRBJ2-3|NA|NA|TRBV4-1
TGCGCCAGCACGAACAGGGCAACCTCAGATACGCAGTATTTT
CASTNRATSDTQYF
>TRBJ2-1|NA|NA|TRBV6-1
TGTGCCAGCAGTGCCGAAGGGGGAGGGGGGGACAATGAGCAGTTCTTC
CASSAEGGGGDNEQFF
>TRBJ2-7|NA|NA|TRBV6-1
TGTGCCAGCAGTCACTCCTACGAGCAGTACTTC
CASSHSYEQYF
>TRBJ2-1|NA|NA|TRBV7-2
TGTGCCAGCAGCTTAGTAGCGGTCCAAAACAATGAGCAGTTCTTC
CASSLVAVQNNEQFF
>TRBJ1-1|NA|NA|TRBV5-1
TGCGCCAGCAGCTTGGCCGGGTCGCCCGGAGCTTTCTTT
CASSLAGSPGAFF
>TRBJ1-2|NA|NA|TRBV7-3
TGTGCCAGCAGCTTAAACGGGCAGGGTCATAATGGCTACACCTTC
CASSLNGQGHNGYTF
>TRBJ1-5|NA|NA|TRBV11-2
TGTGCCAGCAGCTTTGACCTAACAAATCAGCCCCAGCATTTT
CASSFDLTNQPQHF
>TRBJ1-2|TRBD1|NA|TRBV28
TGTGCCAGCAGTACGGGACAGGGGTTTCGCTACACCTTC
CASSTGQGFRYTF
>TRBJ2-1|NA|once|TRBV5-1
TGCGCCAGCAGCGTCCTTGAGGGGGACTACAATGAGCAGTTCTTC
CASSVLEGDYNEQFF
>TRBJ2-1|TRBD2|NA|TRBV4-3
TGCGCCAGCAGCCTTCGGGCTAGCGGAACCTACAATGAGCAGTTCTTC
CASSLRASGTYNEQFF
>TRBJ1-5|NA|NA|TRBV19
TGTGCCAGTAGTATCGGGGGACAAACCCAGCATTTT
CASSIGGQTQHF
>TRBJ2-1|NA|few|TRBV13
TGTGCCAGCAGCCATATCGACTTCAACTCCTACAATGAGCAGTTCTTC
CASSHIDFNSYNEQFF
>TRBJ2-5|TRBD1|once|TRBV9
TGTGCCAGCAGCGTTGGGACAGACGAGACCCAGTACTTC
CASSVGTDETQYF
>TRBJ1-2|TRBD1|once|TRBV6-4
TGTGCCAGCAGTGAAGTTTCAGGGGGAAGTGGCTACACCTTC
CASSEVSGGSGYTF
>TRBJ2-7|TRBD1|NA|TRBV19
TGTGCCAGTAGGGACAGGGCCTCGGGGGAGCAGTACTTC
CASRDRASGEQYF
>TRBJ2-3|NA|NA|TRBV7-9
TGTGCCAGCAGCCAAGTCACAGATACGCAGTATTTT
CASSQVTDTQYF
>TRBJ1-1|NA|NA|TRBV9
TGTGCCAGCAGCGCCACAGCCATGAACACTGAAGCTTTCTTT
CASSATAMNTEAFF
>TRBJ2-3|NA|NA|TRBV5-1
TGCGCCAGCAGCTTGGTTGCGCTGGGAGATACGCAGTATTTT
CASSLVALGDTQYF
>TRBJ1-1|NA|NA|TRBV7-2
TGTGCCAGCAGCTTAAATGCGGGGAACACTGAAGCTTTCTTT
CASSLNAGNTEAFF